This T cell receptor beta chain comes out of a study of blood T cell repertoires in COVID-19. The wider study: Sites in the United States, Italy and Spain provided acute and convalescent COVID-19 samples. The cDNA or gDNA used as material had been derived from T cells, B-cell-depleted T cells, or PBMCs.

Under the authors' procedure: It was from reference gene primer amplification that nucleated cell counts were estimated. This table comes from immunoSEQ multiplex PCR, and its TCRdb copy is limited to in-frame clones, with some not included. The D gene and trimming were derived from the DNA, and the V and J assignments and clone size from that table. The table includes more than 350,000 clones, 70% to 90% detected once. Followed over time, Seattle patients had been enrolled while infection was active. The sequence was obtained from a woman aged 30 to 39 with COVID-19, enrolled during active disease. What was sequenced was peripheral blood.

This CDR3 reads CASSWGLAGSRDTGELFF. The CDR3 nucleotides read TGCGCCAGCAGCTGGGGACTAGCGGGATCTCGGGACACCGGGGAGCTGTTTTTT. The chain recombines TRBV5-1 with TRBJ2-2, with TRBD2 matching 13 bases. Germline values: CDR1 SGHRS, CDR2 YFSETQ. The CDR3 covers 18 residues. The V gene end was trimmed by 3 bases and the J gene end by 3 bases; junction bases not matched to a gene: 8.